The subject of this entry is one T cell receptor beta chain. Its cognate antigen is unknown. These data are taken from a study of T cells after posttransplantation cyclophosphamide. The study, taken as a whole, reports: Later blood repertoires were often dominated by clones from the donor CD8+ memory compartment.

The naive gate required viable CD3+CD4+ or CD3+CD8+ cells with CCR7+CD45RA+CD45RO-CD95-CD27+CD28+ phenotype. The related graft donor's blood sample was taken on the day of bone marrow donation. Produced via immunoSEQ multiplex PCR; TCRdb's table is partial and in-frame only. The data contain some 20,000 clones, 98% of them singletons. Trimming took off 6 bases at V and 0 bases at J, with 12 bases between the two ends. Germline lookup yields CDR1 MNHNS and CDR2 SASEGT. The CDR3 totals 15 residues. The material sequenced was naive CD4+ T cells sorted from PBMCs. The sequence came from a man in his forties in good health, CMV-negative, and a related stem cell transplant donor. This rearrangement joins TRBV6-1 to TRBJ1-5, with D hard to call. In nucleotides, the CDR3 is TGTGCCAGCAGGTACACGGGAGGTAGCAATCAGCCCCAGCATTTT. Amino acid sequence: CASRYTGGSNQPQHF.